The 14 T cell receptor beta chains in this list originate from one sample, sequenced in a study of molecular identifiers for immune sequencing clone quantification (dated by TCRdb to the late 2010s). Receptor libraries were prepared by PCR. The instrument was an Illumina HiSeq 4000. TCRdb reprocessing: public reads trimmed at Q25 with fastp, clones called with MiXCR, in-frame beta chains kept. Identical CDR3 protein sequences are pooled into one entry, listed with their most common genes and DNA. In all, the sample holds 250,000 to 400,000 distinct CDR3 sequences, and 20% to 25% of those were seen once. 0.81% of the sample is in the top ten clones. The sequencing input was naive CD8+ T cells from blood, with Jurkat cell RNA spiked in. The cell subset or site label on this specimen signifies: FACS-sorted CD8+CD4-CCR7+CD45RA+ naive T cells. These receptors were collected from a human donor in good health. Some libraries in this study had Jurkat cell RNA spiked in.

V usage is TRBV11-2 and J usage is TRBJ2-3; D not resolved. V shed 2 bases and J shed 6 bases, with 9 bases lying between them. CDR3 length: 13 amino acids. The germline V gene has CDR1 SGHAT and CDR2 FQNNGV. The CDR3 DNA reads TGTGCCAGCAGCTTAATAACGGCGGATACGCAGTATTTT. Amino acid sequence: CASSLITADTQYF.

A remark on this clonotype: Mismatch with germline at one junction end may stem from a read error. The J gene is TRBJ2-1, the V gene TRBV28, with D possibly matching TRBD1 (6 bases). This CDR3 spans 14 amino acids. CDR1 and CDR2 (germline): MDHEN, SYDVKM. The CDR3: CAGSLDRNGDEQFF. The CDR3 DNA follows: TGTGCCGGCAGTCTGGACAGAAATGGGGATGAGCAGTTCTTC.

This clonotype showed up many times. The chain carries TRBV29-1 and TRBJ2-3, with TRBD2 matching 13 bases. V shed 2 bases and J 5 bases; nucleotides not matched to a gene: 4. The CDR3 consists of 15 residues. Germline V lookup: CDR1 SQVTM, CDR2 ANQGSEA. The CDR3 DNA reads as TGCAGCGTTGAATTGACTAGCGGGGGGTTAGATACGCAGTATTTT. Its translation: CSVELTSGGLDTQYF.

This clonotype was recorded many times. The chain's CDR3 is CAWSVLDRVLSEQYF. The CDR3 DNA sequence: TGTGCCTGGAGTGTATTGGACAGGGTCTTGTCCGAGCAGTACTTC. V gene TRBV30 combines with J gene TRBJ2-7, with 8 positions matching TRBD1. Germline loops: CDR1 GTSNPN, CDR2 SVGIG (reference sequence). V shed 0 bases, J shed 6 bases, and the junction held 10 bases outside the gene matches. The CDR3 runs to 15 residues. Filled out from reference TRBV30 and TRBJ2-7, the complete variable domain reads SQTIHQWPATLVQPVGSPLSLECTVEGTSNPNLYWYRQAAGRGLQLLFYSVGIGQISSEVPQNLSASRPQDRQFILSSKKLLLSDSGFYLCAWSVLDRVLSEQYFGPGTRLTVT.

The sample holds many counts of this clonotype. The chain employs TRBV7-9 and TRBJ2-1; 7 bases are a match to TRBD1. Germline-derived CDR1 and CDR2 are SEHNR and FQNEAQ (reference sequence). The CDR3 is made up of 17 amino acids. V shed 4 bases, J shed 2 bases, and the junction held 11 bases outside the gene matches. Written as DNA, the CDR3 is TGTGCCAGCAGCTCCAACAGAGGGACAGTCCCCTACAATGAGCAGTTCTTC. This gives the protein CASSSNRGTVPYNEQFF.

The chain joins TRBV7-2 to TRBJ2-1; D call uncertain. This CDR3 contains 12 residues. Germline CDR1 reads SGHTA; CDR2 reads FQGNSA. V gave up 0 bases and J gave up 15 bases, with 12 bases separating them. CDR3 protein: CASSLAGGKGFF. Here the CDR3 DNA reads TGTGCCAGCAGCTTAGCGGGTGGGAAGGGGTTCTTC. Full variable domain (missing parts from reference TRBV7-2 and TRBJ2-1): GAGVSQSPSNKVTEKGKDVELRCDPISGHTALYWYRQSLGQGLEFLIYFQGNSAPDKSGLPSDRFSAERTGGSVSTLTIQRTQQEDSAVYLCASSLAGGKGFFGPGTRLTVL.

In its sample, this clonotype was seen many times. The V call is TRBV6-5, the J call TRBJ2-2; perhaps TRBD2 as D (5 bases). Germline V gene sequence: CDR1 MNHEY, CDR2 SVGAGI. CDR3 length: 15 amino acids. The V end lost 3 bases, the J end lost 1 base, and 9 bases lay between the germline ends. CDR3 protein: CASSYYSGNTGELFF. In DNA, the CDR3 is TGTGCCAGCAGTTATTACAGCGGGAACACCGGGGAGCTGTTTTTT.

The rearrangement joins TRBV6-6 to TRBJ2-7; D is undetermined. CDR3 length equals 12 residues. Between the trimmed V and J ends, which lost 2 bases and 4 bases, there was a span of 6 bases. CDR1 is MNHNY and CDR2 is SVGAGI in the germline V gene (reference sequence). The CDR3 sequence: CASSYELYEQYF. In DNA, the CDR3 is TGTGCCAGCAGTTACGAGTTGTACGAGCAGTACTTC.

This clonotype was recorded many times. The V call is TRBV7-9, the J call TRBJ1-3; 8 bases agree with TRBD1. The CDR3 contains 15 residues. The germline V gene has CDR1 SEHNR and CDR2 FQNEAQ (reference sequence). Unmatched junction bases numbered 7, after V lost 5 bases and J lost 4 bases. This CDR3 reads CASSKTGGSGNTIYF. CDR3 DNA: TGTGCCAGCAGCAAAACAGGGGGTTCGGGAAACACCATATATTTT.

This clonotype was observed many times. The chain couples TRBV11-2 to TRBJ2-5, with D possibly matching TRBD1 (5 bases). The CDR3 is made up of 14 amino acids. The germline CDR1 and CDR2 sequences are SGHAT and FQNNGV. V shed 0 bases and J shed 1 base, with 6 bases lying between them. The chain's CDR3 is CASSLEDTQETQYF. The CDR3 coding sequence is TGTGCCAGCAGCTTAGAGGACACCCAAGAGACCCAGTACTTC. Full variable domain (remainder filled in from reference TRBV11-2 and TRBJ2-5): EAGVAQSPRYKIIEKRQSVAFWCNPISGHATLYWYQQILGQGPKLLIQFQNNGVVDDSQLPKDRFSAERLKGVDSTLKIQPAKLEDSAVYLCASSLEDTQETQYFGPGTRLLVL.

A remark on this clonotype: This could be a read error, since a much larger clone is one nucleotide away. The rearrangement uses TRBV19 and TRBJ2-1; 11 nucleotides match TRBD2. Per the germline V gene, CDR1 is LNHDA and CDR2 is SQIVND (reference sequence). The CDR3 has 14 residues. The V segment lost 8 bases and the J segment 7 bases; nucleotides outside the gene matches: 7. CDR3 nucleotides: TGTGCCAGTGGTCTAGCGGGAGGATTAAATGAGCAGTTCTTC. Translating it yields CASGLAGGLNEQFF. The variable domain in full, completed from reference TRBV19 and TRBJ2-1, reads DGGITQSPKYLFRKEGQNVTLSCEQNLNHDAMYWYRQDPGQGLRLIYYSQIVNDFQKGDIAEGYSVSREKKESFPLTVTSAQKNPTAFYLCASGLAGGLNEQFFGPGTRLTVL.

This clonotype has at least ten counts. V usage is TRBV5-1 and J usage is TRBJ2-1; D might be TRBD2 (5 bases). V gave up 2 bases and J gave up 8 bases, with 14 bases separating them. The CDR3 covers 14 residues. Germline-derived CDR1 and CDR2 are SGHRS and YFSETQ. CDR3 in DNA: TGCGCCAGCAGCTTCAGTGGGTCCGGGGATGAGCAGTTCTTC. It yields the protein CASSFSGSGDEQFF.

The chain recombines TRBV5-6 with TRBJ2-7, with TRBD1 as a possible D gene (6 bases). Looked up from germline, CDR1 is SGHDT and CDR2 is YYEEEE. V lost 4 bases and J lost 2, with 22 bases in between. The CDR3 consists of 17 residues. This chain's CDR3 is CASSSSRDPGVTYEQYF. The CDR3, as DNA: TGTGCCAGCAGCAGCAGCCGGGACCCAGGGGTAACCTACGAGCAGTACTTC.

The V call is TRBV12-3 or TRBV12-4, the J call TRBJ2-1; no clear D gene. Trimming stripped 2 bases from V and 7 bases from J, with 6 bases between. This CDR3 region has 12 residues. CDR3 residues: CASSLIENEQFF. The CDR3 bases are TGTGCCAGCAGTTTAATAGAAAATGAGCAGTTCTTC.